Listed here are 7 T cell receptor beta chains from one sample, sequenced in a study of blood T cell repertoires in COVID-19. Profiled with immunoSEQ multiplex PCR; TCRdb holds only in-frame clones, not every one. The table lists fewer than 400,000 clones, roughly 85% of them singletons. The sequenced sample was peripheral blood. These receptors originate from a woman under 30 with acute or convalescent COVID-19.

The rearrangement uses TRBV5-1 and TRBJ2-2; a possible D gene is TRBD2 (7 bases). Germline values: CDR1 SGHRS, CDR2 YFSETQ. Trimming cost V 0 bases and J 5 bases, with 11 bases left between them. The CDR3 covers 15 residues. The CDR3 protein is CASSLGGGETGELFF. The CDR3 coding sequence is TGCGCCAGCAGCTTGGGGGGGGGCGAGACCGGGGAGCTGTTTTTT. Looking up the rest from reference TRBV5-1 and TRBJ2-2 gives the full variable domain: KAGVTQTPRYLIKTRGQQVTLSCSPISGHRSVSWYQQTPGQGLQFLFEYFSETQRNKGNFPGRFSGRQFSNSRSEMNVSTLELGDSALYLCASSLGGGETGELFFGEGSRLTVL.

The genes are TRBV9 and TRBJ2-2, with TRBD1 matching over 8 bases. Germline V CDR1 and CDR2: SGDLS, YYNGEE. Trimming removed 3 bases from V and 3 bases from J; junction bases left unmatched: 10. This CDR3 is 17 amino acids long. CDR3 residues: CASSGSMDRVDTGELFF. DNA of the CDR3: TGTGCCAGCAGCGGTTCAATGGACAGGGTTGACACCGGGGAGCTGTTTTTT.

The rearrangement uses TRBV3-1 (or the pseudogene TRBV3-2) and TRBJ2-7; unclear D gene. This CDR3 is 15 amino acids long. Trimming removed 6 bases from V and 2 bases from J, with 17 bases in between. Per the germline V gene, CDR1 is LGHDT and CDR2 is YNNKEL (reference sequence). CDR3 coding DNA: TGTGCCAGCAGTCAATGGTGGCAGGTGCCCTACGAGCAGTACTTC. Protein sequence: CASSQWWQVPYEQYF.

This chain links TRBV18 with TRBJ1-3; D is uncertain. The CDR3 consists of 20 residues. Germline lookup yields CDR1 KGHSH and CDR2 LQKENI. V was cut by 4 bases and J by 3 bases, with 28 bases left in between. DNA for the CDR3: TGTGCCAGCTCACGCCGAAGCCCGAATATACGAGGGTTTGTTGGAAACACCATATATTTT. Encoded protein: CASSRRSPNIRGFVGNTIYF.

J is TRBJ2-7 and V is TRBV3-1 (or the pseudogene TRBV3-2); the match to TRBD2 covers 11 bases. Trimming cost V 3 bases and J 3 bases; bases outside gene matches: 10. Germline V gene lookup returns CDR1 LGHDT and CDR2 YNNKEL (reference sequence). The CDR3 spans 17 residues. CDR3 nucleotides: TGTGCCAGCAGCCACCCCGCGACTAGCGGGACGATCTACGAGCAGTACTTC. This sequence encodes CASSHPATSGTIYEQYF.

The chain employs TRBV29-1 and TRBJ1-5; the match to TRBD1 covers 8 bases. The V gene end was trimmed by 8 bases and the J gene end by 5 bases; junction bases not matched to a gene: 8. The length of the CDR3 is 13 residues. CDR1 is SQVTM, CDR2 ANQGSEA, per germline. The CDR3 DNA sequence: TGCAGCCCAAGACAGGGGCTTCATCAGCCCCAGCATTTT. Amino acids: CSPRQGLHQPQHF.

The chain carries TRBV6-5 and TRBJ1-3; D unresolved. Per the germline V gene, CDR1 is MNHEY and CDR2 is SVGAGI. This CDR3 has 15 amino acids. V was trimmed by 7 bases and J by 0 bases, leaving 13 bases between them. The CDR3 is CASIEVIYSGNTIYF. For the CDR3, the DNA is TGTGCCAGCATCGAAGTAATCTACTCTGGAAACACCATATATTTT.